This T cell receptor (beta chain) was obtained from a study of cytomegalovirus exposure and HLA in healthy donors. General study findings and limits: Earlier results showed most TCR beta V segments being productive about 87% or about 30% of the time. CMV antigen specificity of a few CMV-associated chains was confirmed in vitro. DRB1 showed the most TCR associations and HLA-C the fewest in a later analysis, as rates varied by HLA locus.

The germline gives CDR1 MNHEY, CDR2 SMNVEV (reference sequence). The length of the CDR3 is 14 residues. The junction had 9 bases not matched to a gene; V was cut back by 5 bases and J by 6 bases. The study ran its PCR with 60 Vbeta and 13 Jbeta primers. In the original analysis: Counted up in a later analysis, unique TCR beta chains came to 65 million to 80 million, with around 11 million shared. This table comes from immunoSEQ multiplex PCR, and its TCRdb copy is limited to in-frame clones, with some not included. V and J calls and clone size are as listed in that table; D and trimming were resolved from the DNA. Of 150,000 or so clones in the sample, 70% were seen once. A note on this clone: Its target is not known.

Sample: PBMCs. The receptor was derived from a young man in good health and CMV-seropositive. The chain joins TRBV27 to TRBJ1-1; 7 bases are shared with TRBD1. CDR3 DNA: TGTGCCAGCAGTGCCCGACAGGGTGTGGCTGAAGCTTTCTTT. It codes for CASSARQGVAEAFF.